This TCR beta chain was sequenced in a study of T cells in Graves' hyperthyroidism and ophthalmopathy. The V and J ends lost 0 bases and 0 bases, in that order; junction bases with no gene match: 6. Germline lookup yields CDR1 SGHNT and CDR2 YENEEA. The CDR3 length is 18 residues. Amplification yielded TCR beta CDR3 regions, with RNA transcripts as the source. Researchers ran a first-round RT-PCR on the TCR CDR3 using the HTBI primer set. TCRdb itself ran the multiplex PCR reads through MiXCR, one entry per CDR3 protein. The sample records roughly 550,000 distinct CDR3 sequences, roughly a sixth being singletons. There are many counts of this clonotype. Ophthalmopathy patients had moderate-to-severe active disease, CAS ≥3, NOSPECS ≥4, and disease duration under 3 months.

This sequence was found in a woman aged 25-40 years with Graves' ophthalmopathy. Sequencing was performed on blood. The J gene is TRBJ2-2, the V gene TRBV11-3; TRBD2 matches at 8 bases. In nucleotides, the CDR3 is TGTGCCAGCAGCTTAGATCGCGGGGGGCGTCCGAACACCGGGGAGCTGTTTTTT. Its translation is CASSLDRGGRPNTGELFF.